This entry concerns a single T cell receptor beta chain. The CDR3 has 15 amino acids. Germline V lookup: CDR1 SGHTA, CDR2 FQGNSA. Unmatched junction bases numbered 10, after V lost 5 bases and J lost 4 bases. The source of the sample is a study of blood T cell repertoires in COVID-19. Sequencing was performed with immunoSEQ multiplex PCR; in TCRdb, only in-frame clones are kept and a portion is missing. Of 350,000 or so clones in the sample, approximately 91% were seen once. Specimen: PBMCs or T cells enriched from blood (not recorded which). The receptor was isolated from a young woman who had been exposed to COVID-19. The genes are TRBV7-2 and TRBJ2-7; TRBD2 matches at 8 bases. CDR3 amino acids: CASSALAGQNYEQYF. The CDR3 DNA reads TGTGCCAGCAGCGCTCTAGCGGGCCAAAATTACGAGCAGTACTTC.